This T cell receptor (beta chain) was sequenced during a study of cytomegalovirus exposure and HLA in healthy donors. As for this clone: Its specificity is not known.

General observations from the study: An analysis was carried out at a later point. It showed that HLA-associated TCR beta chains were more clonally expanded than equally common non-associated chains. Links to common viral pathogens appeared, in a later analysis, for several of the most significant clusters. Across all donors, roughly uniform sequencing depth was an assumption of the presence/absence analyses.

CDR1 SGHTA and CDR2 FQGNSA come from the germline V gene. V lost 6 bases to trimming and J lost 2 bases; unmatched junction nucleotides: 3. CDR3 length: 13 residues. The PCR made use of 60 Vbeta and 13 Jbeta primers. The method was immunoSEQ multiplex PCR; TCRdb's version includes in-frame clones alone and lacks a portion of them. The listing contains tens of thousands of clones. The sequenced material came from PBMCs. The genes are TRBV7-2 and TRBJ2-7, with 8 bases fitting TRBD2. This sequence was found in a man in his fifties or sixties in good health and CMV-seropositive. The CDR3 region is CASRTSGTYEQYF. In DNA, the CDR3 is TGTGCCAGCAGAACTAGCGGAACCTACGAGCAGTACTTC.